The entry that follows covers one T cell receptor beta chain sequence. CTLA-4 blockade with ipilimumab, together with focal radiation, was given to patients with chemo-refractory metastatic non-small-cell lung cancer. The sample originates from a study of radiotherapy plus CTLA-4 blockade in lung cancer. Using immunoSEQ multiplex PCR, the repertoire was profiled, and TCRdb retains in-frame clones only, with some absent. The sample has 13,000 to 15,000 clones, 72% seen once; the top ten hold roughly 46%. This CDR3 region has 15 residues. The junction had 2 bases not matched to a gene; V was cut back by 0 bases and J by 3 bases. Germline loops: CDR1 MRHNA, CDR2 SNTAGT.

The chain joins TRBV6-4 to TRBJ2-3, with 8 bases identical to TRBD2. This receptor was identified in a human donor with non-small cell lung cancer whose response to radiotherapy plus ipilimumab could not be evaluated. This specimen was peripheral blood, taken from a patient treated with radiotherapy plus ipilimumab. The CDR3 DNA follows: TGTGCCAGCAGTGACTCCGGCGGGGGGACAGATACGCAGTATTTT. Translated, it gives CASSDSGGGTDTQYF.